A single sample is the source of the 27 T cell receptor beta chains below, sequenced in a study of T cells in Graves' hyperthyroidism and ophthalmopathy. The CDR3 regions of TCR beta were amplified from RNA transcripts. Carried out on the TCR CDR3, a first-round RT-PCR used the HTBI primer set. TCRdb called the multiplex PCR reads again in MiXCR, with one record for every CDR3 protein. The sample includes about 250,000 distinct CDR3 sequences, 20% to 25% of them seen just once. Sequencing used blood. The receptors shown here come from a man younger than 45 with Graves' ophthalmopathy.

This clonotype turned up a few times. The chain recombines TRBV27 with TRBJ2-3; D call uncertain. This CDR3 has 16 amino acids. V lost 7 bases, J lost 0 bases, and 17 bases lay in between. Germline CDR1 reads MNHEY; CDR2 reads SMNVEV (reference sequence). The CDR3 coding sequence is TGTGCCAGCACCCCGGGCAGACCCCGTAGCACAGATACGCAGTATTTT. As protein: CASTPGRPRSTDTQYF.

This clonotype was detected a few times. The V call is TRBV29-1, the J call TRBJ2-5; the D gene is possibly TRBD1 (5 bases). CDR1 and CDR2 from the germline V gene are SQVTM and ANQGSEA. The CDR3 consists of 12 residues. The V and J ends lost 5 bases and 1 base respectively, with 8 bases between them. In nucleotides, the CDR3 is TGCAGCGTTCGACAGCTCCAAGAGACCCAGTACTTC. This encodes CSVRQLQETQYF.

CDR3 in DNA: TGCAGTGCTAAACCCAGGACCCCTTATGAAGCTTTCTTT. It translates to CSAKPRTPYEAFF. The rearrangement links TRBV20-1 to TRBJ1-1; D is unclear. The CDR3 spans 13 residues. Trimming took off 4 bases at V and 7 bases at J, with 16 bases between the two ends. Looked up from germline, CDR1 is DFQATT and CDR2 is SNEGSKA (reference sequence).

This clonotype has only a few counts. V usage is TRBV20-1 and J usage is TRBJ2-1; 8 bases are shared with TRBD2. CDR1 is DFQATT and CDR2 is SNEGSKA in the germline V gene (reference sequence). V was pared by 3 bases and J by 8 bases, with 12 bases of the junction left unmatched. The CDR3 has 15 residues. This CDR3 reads CSASSPSGSQDEQFF. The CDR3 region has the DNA TGCAGTGCTAGTTCCCCTAGCGGGTCCCAGGATGAGCAGTTCTTC.

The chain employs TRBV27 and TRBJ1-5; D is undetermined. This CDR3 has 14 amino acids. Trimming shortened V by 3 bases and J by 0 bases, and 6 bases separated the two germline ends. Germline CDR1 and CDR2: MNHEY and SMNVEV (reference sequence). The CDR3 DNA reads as TGTGCCAGCAGTTTGGGGTATAGCAATCAGCCCCAGCATTTT. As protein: CASSLGYSNQPQHF.

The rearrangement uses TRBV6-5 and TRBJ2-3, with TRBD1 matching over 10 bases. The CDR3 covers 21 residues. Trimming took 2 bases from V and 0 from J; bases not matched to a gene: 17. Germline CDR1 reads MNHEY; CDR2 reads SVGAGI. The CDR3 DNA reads TGTGCCAGCAGTTACCCGACAGGGGGCCTTTTTTCGGGAGAGAGCACAGATACGCAGTATTTT. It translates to CASSYPTGGLFSGESTDTQYF.

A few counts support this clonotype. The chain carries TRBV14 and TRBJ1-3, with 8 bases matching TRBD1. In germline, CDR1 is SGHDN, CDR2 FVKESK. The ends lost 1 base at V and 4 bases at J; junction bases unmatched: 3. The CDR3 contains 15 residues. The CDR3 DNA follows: TGTGCCAGCAGCCAAGGACAGGGGTCCGGAAACACCATATATTTT. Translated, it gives CASSQGQGSGNTIYF.

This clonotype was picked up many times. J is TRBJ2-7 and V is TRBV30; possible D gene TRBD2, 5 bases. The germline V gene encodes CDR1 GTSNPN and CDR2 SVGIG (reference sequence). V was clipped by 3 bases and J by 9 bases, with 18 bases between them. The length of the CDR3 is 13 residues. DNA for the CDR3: TGTGCCTGGAGGGCGGACCTAGCCGACGGGCAGTACTTC. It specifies CAWRADLADGQYF.

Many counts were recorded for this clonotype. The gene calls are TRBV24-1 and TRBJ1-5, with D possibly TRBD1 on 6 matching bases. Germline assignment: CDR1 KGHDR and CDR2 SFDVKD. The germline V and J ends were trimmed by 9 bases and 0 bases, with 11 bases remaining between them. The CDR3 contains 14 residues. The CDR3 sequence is CATGTRYSNQPQHF. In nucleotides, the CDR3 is TGTGCCACCGGGACACGATATAGCAATCAGCCCCAGCATTTT.

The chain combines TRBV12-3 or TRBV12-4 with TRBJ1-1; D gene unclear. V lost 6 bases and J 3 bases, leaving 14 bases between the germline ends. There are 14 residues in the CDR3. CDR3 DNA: TGTGCCAGCAGACAACGGAACCTCGACACTGAAGCTTTCTTT. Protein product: CASRQRNLDTEAFF.

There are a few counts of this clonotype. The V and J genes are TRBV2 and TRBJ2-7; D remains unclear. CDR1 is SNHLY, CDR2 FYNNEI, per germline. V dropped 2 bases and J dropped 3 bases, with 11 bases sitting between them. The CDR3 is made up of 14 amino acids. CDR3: CASSEQGSLYEQYF. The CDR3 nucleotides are TGTGCCAGCAGTGAACAAGGCAGCCTCTACGAGCAGTACTTC.

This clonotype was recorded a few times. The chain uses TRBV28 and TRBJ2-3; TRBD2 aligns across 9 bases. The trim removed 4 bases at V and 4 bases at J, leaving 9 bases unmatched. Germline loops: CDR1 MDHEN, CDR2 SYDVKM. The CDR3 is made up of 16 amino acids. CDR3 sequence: CASSSIAGVSADTQYF. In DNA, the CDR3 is TGTGCCAGCAGTTCTATAGCGGGAGTCTCGGCAGATACGCAGTATTTT.

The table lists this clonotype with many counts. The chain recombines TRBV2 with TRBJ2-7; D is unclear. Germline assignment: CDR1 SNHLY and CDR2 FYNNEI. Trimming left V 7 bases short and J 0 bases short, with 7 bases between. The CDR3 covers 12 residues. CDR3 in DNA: TGTGCCAGCACCGGTAGCTCCTACGAGCAGTACTTC. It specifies CASTGSSYEQYF.

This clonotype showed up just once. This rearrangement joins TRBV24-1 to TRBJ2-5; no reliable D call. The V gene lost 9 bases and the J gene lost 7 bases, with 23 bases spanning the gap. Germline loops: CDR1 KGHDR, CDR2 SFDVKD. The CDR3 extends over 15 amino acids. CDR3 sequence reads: CATALSDGDKGTQYF. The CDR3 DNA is TGTGCCACCGCCCTGTCGGACGGTGACAAAGGGACCCAGTACTTC.

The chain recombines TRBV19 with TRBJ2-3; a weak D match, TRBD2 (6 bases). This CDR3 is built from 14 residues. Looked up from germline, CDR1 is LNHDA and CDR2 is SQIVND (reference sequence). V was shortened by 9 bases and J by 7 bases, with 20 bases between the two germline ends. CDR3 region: CASTGTLNLNTQYF. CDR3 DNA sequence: TGTGCCAGCACCGGGACTCTGAATCTCAATACGCAGTATTTT.

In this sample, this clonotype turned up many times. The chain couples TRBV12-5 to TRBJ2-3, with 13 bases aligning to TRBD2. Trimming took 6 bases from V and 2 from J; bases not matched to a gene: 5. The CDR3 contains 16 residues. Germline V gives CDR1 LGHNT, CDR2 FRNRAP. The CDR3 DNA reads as TGTGCTAGTGGCGATGGGACTAGCGGGGCCACAGATACGCAGTATTTT. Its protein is CASGDGTSGATDTQYF.

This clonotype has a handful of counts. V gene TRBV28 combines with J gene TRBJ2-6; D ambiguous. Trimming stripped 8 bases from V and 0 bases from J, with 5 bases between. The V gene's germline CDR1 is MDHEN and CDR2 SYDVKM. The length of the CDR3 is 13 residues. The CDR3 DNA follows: TGTGCCAGCCTCACCTCTGGGGCCAACGTCCTGACTTTC. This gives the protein CASLTSGANVLTF.

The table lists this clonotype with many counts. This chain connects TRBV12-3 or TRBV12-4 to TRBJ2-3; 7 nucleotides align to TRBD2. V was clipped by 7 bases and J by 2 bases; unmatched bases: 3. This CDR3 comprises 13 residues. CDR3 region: CASNRDYTDTQYF. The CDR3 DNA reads TGTGCCAGCAACCGGGACTACACAGATACGCAGTATTTT.

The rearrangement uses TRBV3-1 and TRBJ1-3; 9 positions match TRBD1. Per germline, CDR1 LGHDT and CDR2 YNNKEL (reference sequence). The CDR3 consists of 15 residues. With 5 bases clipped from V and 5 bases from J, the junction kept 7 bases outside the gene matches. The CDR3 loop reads CASSSRTGERNTIYF. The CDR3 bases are TGTGCCAGCAGCTCAAGGACAGGGGAGAGAAACACCATATATTTT.

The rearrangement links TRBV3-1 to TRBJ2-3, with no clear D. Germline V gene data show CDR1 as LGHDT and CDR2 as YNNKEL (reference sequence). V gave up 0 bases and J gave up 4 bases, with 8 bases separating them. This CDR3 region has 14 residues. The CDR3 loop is CASSQELAADTQYF. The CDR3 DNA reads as TGTGCCAGCAGCCAAGAGTTAGCTGCAGATACGCAGTATTTT.

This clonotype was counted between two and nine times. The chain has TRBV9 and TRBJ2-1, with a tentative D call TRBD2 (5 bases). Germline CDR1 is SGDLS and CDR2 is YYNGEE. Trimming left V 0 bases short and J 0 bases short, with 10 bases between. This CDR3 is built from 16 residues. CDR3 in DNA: TGTGCCAGCAGCGTAGAAATAGGGAGCTCCTACAATGAGCAGTTCTTC. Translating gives CASSVEIGSSYNEQFF.

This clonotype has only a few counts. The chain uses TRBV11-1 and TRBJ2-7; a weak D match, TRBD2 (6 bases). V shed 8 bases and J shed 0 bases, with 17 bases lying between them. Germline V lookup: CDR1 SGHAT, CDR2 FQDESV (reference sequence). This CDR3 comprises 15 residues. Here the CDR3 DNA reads TGTGCCAGCGGCCGCGGAGGGTCCCTCTCCTACGAGCAGTACTTC. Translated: CASGRGGSLSYEQYF.

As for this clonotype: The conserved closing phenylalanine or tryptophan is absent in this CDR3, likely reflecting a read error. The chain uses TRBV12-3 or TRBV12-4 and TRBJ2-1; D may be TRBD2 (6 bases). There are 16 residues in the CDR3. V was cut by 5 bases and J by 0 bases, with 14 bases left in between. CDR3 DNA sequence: TGTGCCAGCAGTAGGGGACTCCAAAGCTCCTACAATGAGCAGTTCGTC. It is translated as CASSRGLQSSYNEQFV.

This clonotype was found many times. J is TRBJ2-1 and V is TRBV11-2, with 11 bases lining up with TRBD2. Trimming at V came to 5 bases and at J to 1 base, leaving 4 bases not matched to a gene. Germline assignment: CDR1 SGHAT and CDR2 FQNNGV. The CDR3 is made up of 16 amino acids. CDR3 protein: CASSPIAGGSYNEQFF. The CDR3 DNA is TGTGCCAGCAGCCCCATAGCGGGAGGGTCCTACAATGAGCAGTTCTTC.

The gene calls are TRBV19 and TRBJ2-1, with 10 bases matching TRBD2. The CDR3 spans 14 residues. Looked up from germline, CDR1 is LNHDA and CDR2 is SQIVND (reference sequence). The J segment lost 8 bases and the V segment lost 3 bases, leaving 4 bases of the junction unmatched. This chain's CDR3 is CASSISGRRDEQFF. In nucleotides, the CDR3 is TGTGCCAGTAGTATTAGCGGGAGGAGGGATGAGCAGTTCTTC.

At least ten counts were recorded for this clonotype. The CDR3, as DNA: TGTGCCAGCAGTTCCCCGGCCTTGGAGACCCTCCACTTT. Amino acids: CASSSPALETLHF. V usage is TRBV28 and J usage is TRBJ1-6; D call uncertain. V was cut by 4 bases and J by 14 bases, with 15 bases left in between. The CDR3 extends over 13 amino acids. CDR1 is MDHEN and CDR2 is SYDVKM in the germline V gene. Variable domain in full (rest from reference TRBV28 and TRBJ1-6): DVKVTQSSRYLVKRTGEKVFLECVQDMDHENMFWYRQDPGLGLRLIYFSYDVKMKEKGDIPEGYSVSREKKERFSLILESASTNQTSMYLCASSSPALETLHFGNGTRLTVT.

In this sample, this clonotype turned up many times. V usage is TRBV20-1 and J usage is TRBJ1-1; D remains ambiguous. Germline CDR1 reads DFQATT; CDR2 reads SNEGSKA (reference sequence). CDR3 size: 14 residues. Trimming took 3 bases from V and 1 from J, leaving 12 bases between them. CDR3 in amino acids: CSARVGRANTEAFF. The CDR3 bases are TGCAGTGCTAGGGTGGGTCGGGCGAACACTGAAGCTTTCTTT.